Listed below are T cell receptor beta chains from one sample, sequenced in a study of T cell repertoires in cytomegalovirus infection. TCRdb called the reads again in MiXCR, with one record for every CDR3 protein. Of 400,000 or so distinct CDR3 sequences listed, about a sixth are singletons. The sample comprised PBMCs. The source is a human donor in good health (CMV status not recorded). Some clones in this sample may be carry-over from other donors' samples. CDR3s include the opening cysteine and the closing phenylalanine or tryptophan. Fields, in order: clone size, D gene, J gene, V gene, CDR3 DNA, CDR3 protein. A D gene is named only where the DNA matches it firmly. Clone size, where shown, is once, few, many, or a class for clones that have expanded.

abundance: -
d_gene: -
j_gene: TRBJ2-7
v_gene: TRBV6-2/TRBV6-3
CDR3nt: TGTGCCAGCAGTTACTCGCGTCCAGTCCCTTCTACGGAGCAGTACTTC
CDR3aa: CASSYSRPVPSTEQYF

abundance: -
d_gene: TRBD1
j_gene: TRBJ2-7
v_gene: TRBV29-1
CDR3nt: TGCAGCGCCCTTCAGGGGGCCTACGAGCAGTACTTC
CDR3aa: CSALQGAYEQYF

abundance: few
d_gene: -
j_gene: TRBJ2-1
v_gene: TRBV5-4
CDR3nt: TGTGCCAGCAGCTTGGCGGGACAACTTACCTACAATGAGCAGTTCTTC
CDR3aa: CASSLAGQLTYNEQFF

abundance: once
d_gene: -
j_gene: TRBJ2-7
v_gene: TRBV12-3/TRBV12-4
CDR3nt: TGTGCCAGCAGTCCCCGACCGGGGACCTACGAGCAGTACTTC
CDR3aa: CASSPRPGTYEQYF

abundance: few
d_gene: -
j_gene: TRBJ1-6
v_gene: TRBV2
CDR3nt: TGTGCCAGCAGTGAATCGAACGAGTCACCCCTCCACTTT
CDR3aa: CASSESNESPLHF

abundance: many
d_gene: -
j_gene: TRBJ1-5
v_gene: TRBV7-8
CDR3nt: TGTGCCAGCAGCTCGGCGCTCAATCAGCCCCAGCATTTT
CDR3aa: CASSSALNQPQHF

abundance: few
d_gene: TRBD1
j_gene: TRBJ1-2
v_gene: TRBV20-1
CDR3nt: TGCAGTGCTAGAGATTTGGACAGGGGGTTGGATGGCTACACCTTC
CDR3aa: CSARDLDRGLDGYTF

abundance: few
d_gene: -
j_gene: TRBJ1-1
v_gene: TRBV5-4
CDR3nt: TGTGCCAGCAGCCATATCAGGGTTTCCGAGGACACTGAAGCTTTCTTT
CDR3aa: CASSHIRVSEDTEAFF

abundance: few
d_gene: TRBD1
j_gene: TRBJ1-2
v_gene: TRBV7-9
CDR3nt: TGTGCCAGCAGCACCGACGACAGGGGGCATTATGGCTACACCTTC
CDR3aa: CASSTDDRGHYGYTF

abundance: -
d_gene: TRBD1
j_gene: TRBJ1-4
v_gene: TRBV7-6
CDR3nt: TGTGCCAGCAGCTCGCTGTCCCCCATACAGGGGGCAAGTGAAAAACTGTCTTTT
CDR3aa: CASSSLSPIQGASEKLSF

abundance: -
d_gene: -
j_gene: TRBJ1-2
v_gene: TRBV12-3/TRBV12-4
CDR3nt: TGTGCCAGTGGTTCACCAGTCTATGGCTACACCTTC
CDR3aa: CASGSPVYGYTF

abundance: -
d_gene: -
j_gene: TRBJ2-1
v_gene: TRBV10-3
CDR3nt: TGTGCCATCAGTGTAGTGGGCAATGAGCAGTTCTTC
CDR3aa: CAISVVGNEQFF

abundance: -
d_gene: TRBD1
j_gene: TRBJ1-6
v_gene: TRBV11-2
CDR3nt: TGTGCCAGCAGCTCGAGACAGGGTCCAAATTCACCCTTCCACTTT
CDR3aa: CASSSRQGPNSPFHF

abundance: many
d_gene: TRBD1
j_gene: TRBJ2-7
v_gene: TRBV7-9
CDR3nt: TGTGCCAGCAGCTGGACAGGGATCCCCCGTCCCTACGAGCAGTACTTC
CDR3aa: CASSWTGIPRPYEQYF

abundance: many
d_gene: -
j_gene: TRBJ2-7
v_gene: TRBV7-6
CDR3nt: TGTGCCAGCAGCCCGACTAGATCCTACGAGCAGTACTTC
CDR3aa: CASSPTRSYEQYF

abundance: -
d_gene: TRBD1
j_gene: TRBJ1-3
v_gene: TRBV19
CDR3nt: TGTGCCAGTAGCTTAAACCTGGACAGGGGCCACTCTGGAAACACCATATATTTT
CDR3aa: CASSLNLDRGHSGNTIYF

abundance: -
d_gene: TRBD2
j_gene: TRBJ2-7
v_gene: TRBV6-2/TRBV6-3
CDR3nt: TGTGCCAGCAGAACTAGCGGGAGGGAGTACTTC
CDR3aa: CASRTSGREYF

abundance: few
d_gene: TRBD1
j_gene: TRBJ1-2
v_gene: TRBV6-2/TRBV6-3
CDR3nt: TGTGCCAGCAGACACGGAGGGACAGGGTATGGCTACACCTTC
CDR3aa: CASRHGGTGYGYTF

abundance: many
d_gene: TRBD1
j_gene: TRBJ1-5
v_gene: TRBV7-2
CDR3nt: TGTGCCAGCAGCTTAGCGGGACAGATCAATCAGCCCCAGCATTTT
CDR3aa: CASSLAGQINQPQHF

abundance: few
d_gene: -
j_gene: TRBJ2-3
v_gene: TRBV11-2
CDR3nt: TGTGCCAGCAGCCTCACCCCGGGCCGCACAGATACGCAGTATTTT
CDR3aa: CASSLTPGRTDTQYF

abundance: few
d_gene: -
j_gene: TRBJ2-3
v_gene: TRBV27
CDR3nt: TGTGCCACTCAGGCCCGTGCGGCCACAGATACGCAGTATTTT
CDR3aa: CATQARAATDTQYF

abundance: many
d_gene: -
j_gene: TRBJ2-5
v_gene: TRBV12-3/TRBV12-4
CDR3nt: TGTGCCAGCAGTCTCGGACCGTTGCGAGGTCACCAAGAGACCCAGTACTTC
CDR3aa: CASSLGPLRGHQETQYF

abundance: few
d_gene: -
j_gene: TRBJ2-3
v_gene: TRBV27
CDR3nt: TGTGCCAGCAGGCGTCTCCGGGCCGGGACCACAGATACGCAGTATTTT
CDR3aa: CASRRLRAGTTDTQYF

abundance: -
d_gene: TRBD1
j_gene: TRBJ1-3
v_gene: TRBV7-2
CDR3nt: TGTGCCAGCAGCTTATTTGGAGGGGGCGTTGGAAACACCATATATTTT
CDR3aa: CASSLFGGGVGNTIYF

abundance: few
d_gene: TRBD1
j_gene: TRBJ2-7
v_gene: TRBV19
CDR3nt: TGTGCCAGTAGCTCGGACAGGGTAGGAGAGCAGTACTTC
CDR3aa: CASSSDRVGEQYF

abundance: many
d_gene: -
j_gene: TRBJ2-1
v_gene: TRBV11-3
CDR3nt: TGTGCCAGCAGCGGAGGGCCCAACAATGAGCAGTTCTTC
CDR3aa: CASSGGPNNEQFF

abundance: many
d_gene: TRBD2
j_gene: TRBJ2-7
v_gene: TRBV7-2
CDR3nt: TGTGCCAGCAGCCCCGGGACTAGCGGAGAGTACGAGCAGTACTTC
CDR3aa: CASSPGTSGEYEQYF

abundance: many
d_gene: TRBD1
j_gene: TRBJ1-2
v_gene: TRBV7-8
CDR3nt: TGTGCCAGCAGCTCCGGGACAGGGGGGATGGGGGGCTACACCTTC
CDR3aa: CASSSGTGGMGGYTF

abundance: -
d_gene: -
j_gene: TRBJ2-3
v_gene: TRBV11-2
CDR3nt: TGTGCCAGCAGCTTAGTTGTCGGGACTAGCACAGATACGCAGTATTTT
CDR3aa: CASSLVVGTSTDTQYF

abundance: -
d_gene: -
j_gene: TRBJ1-5
v_gene: TRBV20-1
CDR3nt: TGCAGTGCCTCTACTGGGAGCAATCAGCCCCAGCATTTT
CDR3aa: CSASTGSNQPQHF

abundance: -
d_gene: -
j_gene: TRBJ1-5
v_gene: TRBV20-1
CDR3nt: TGCAGTGGGGTGAGCGGCAATCAGCCCCAGCATTTT
CDR3aa: CSGVSGNQPQHF

abundance: few
d_gene: -
j_gene: TRBJ1-6
v_gene: TRBV5-1
CDR3nt: TGCGCCAGCAGTCAAACCACAGGGAATGATTCACCCCTCCACTTT
CDR3aa: CASSQTTGNDSPLHF

abundance: -
d_gene: TRBD1
j_gene: TRBJ2-7
v_gene: TRBV5-1
CDR3nt: TGCGCCAGCAGCTTGGAGGGGACAGGCTACGAGCAGTACTTC
CDR3aa: CASSLEGTGYEQYF

abundance: many
d_gene: -
j_gene: TRBJ2-1
v_gene: TRBV6-1
CDR3nt: TGTGCCAGCACCTCTCCAAGGGGGGCCTCCTACAATGAGCAGTTCTTC
CDR3aa: CASTSPRGASYNEQFF

abundance: -
d_gene: TRBD1
j_gene: TRBJ2-1
v_gene: TRBV18
CDR3nt: TGTGCCAGCTCACCGAATTCAGGGGGAATTGAGCAGTTCTTC
CDR3aa: CASSPNSGGIEQFF

abundance: -
d_gene: -
j_gene: TRBJ2-7
v_gene: TRBV7-9
CDR3nt: TGTGCCAGCAGCTACTCCTGGGGGCTACAGGGATCCGAGCAGTACTTC
CDR3aa: CASSYSWGLQGSEQYF

abundance: -
d_gene: TRBD1
j_gene: TRBJ2-1
v_gene: TRBV7-9
CDR3nt: TGTGCCAGCAGCCTCTCCGGGACAGCGCAGTTCTTC
CDR3aa: CASSLSGTAQFF

abundance: few
d_gene: TRBD2
j_gene: TRBJ2-3
v_gene: TRBV27
CDR3nt: TGTGCCACCCGACTAGCGGGGGCCACAGATACGCAGTATTTT
CDR3aa: CATRLAGATDTQYF

abundance: -
d_gene: -
j_gene: TRBJ1-1
v_gene: TRBV29-1
CDR3nt: TGCAGCGTTGATCGGAACACTGAAGCTTTCTTT
CDR3aa: CSVDRNTEAFF

abundance: -
d_gene: -
j_gene: TRBJ1-2
v_gene: TRBV28
CDR3nt: TGTGCCAGCAGTTTATGGGGGTCCGGCTACACCTTC
CDR3aa: CASSLWGSGYTF

abundance: -
d_gene: -
j_gene: TRBJ1-5
v_gene: TRBV12-3/TRBV12-4
CDR3nt: TGTGCCAGCAGTTTAATACGACAGCCCCAGCATTTT
CDR3aa: CASSLIRQPQHF

abundance: many
d_gene: TRBD2
j_gene: TRBJ2-2
v_gene: TRBV20-1
CDR3nt: TGCAGTGCTAGCGCTAGCGGGGGGACCGGGGAGCTGTTTTTT
CDR3aa: CSASASGGTGELFF

abundance: few
d_gene: -
j_gene: TRBJ2-5
v_gene: TRBV6-1
CDR3nt: TGTGCCAGCAGGCCGACGGTGGCGGAGACCCAGTACTTC
CDR3aa: CASRPTVAETQYF